Listed below are T cell receptor beta chains from one sample, sequenced in a study of cytomegalovirus exposure and HLA in healthy donors. Assay used: immunoSEQ multiplex PCR; TCRdb lists only in-frame clones, some missing. The repertoire includes around 240,000 clones, about 80% of them detected once, and 5.4% sits in the top ten. Sample: PBMCs. The receptors shown here come from a woman aged 40 to 50 in good health and CMV-seropositive. The CDR3 runs from the conserved cysteine through the conserved F or W. Fields, in order: V gene, J gene, clone size, CDR3 protein. The size entry is marked missing in some rows and otherwise reads once, few, many or a size class.

TRBV7-6	TRBJ2-1	few	CASSLVGRSSYNEQFF
TRBV19	TRBJ2-7	-	CASSWTSGSGEQHF
TRBV27	TRBJ1-2	-	CASLGQGTYGYTF
TRBV7-3	TRBJ2-1	-	CASSSGTSYNEQFF
TRBV14	TRBJ1-1	few	CASSQGRRDTEAFF
TRBV7-9	TRBJ2-1	-	CASSSFRTSGASYNEQFF
TRBV6-1	TRBJ2-2	-	CASSEASTGELFF
TRBV12-5	TRBJ2-7	-	CASVNGGGFGVYEQYF
TRBV7-8	TRBJ2-7	-	CASSEGGVYEQYF
TRBV2	TRBJ1-4	-	CASSAEQGREKLFF
TRBV4-3	TRBJ1-1	few	CASSQGPRESEAFF
TRBV10-3	TRBJ1-1	-	CAISDPGQTNTEAFF
TRBV28	TRBJ2-1	-	CASSSIRRASGAYNEQFF
TRBV18	TRBJ2-6	-	CASSPEASEQAGANVLTF
TRBV30	TRBJ2-3	-	CAWSPSSGSGDTQYF
TRBV7-2	TRBJ2-3	few	CASSLERGKDTQYF
TRBV9	TRBJ1-5	-	CASRLSGGLAQPQHF
TRBV5-8	TRBJ2-7	-	CASSQTGVAEQYF
TRBV7-9	TRBJ1-6	once	CSSTNRAPVVNSPLHF
TRBV7-2	TRBJ1-5	-	CASSLEITGGNQPQHF
TRBV4-1	TRBJ2-2	-	CASSPRAGGNTGELFF
TRBV7-6	TRBJ2-3	-	CASSFGAGGPDTQYF
TRBV6-1	TRBJ1-5	-	CASSEGTNSNQPQHF
TRBV2	TRBJ1-1	few	CASSVQGMNTEAFF
TRBV12-5	TRBJ2-3	-	CASGYPPGLAGGQSDTQYF
TRBV9	TRBJ2-3	-	CASTLRAGNTDTQYF
TRBV9	TRBJ2-1	-	CASSHASGRDNEQFF
TRBV6-1	TRBJ1-3	-	CASSERRRPGNTIYF
TRBV29-1	TRBJ2-3	-	CSGQQGGGSDTQYF
TRBV5-1	TRBJ2-5	-	CASSLGLAGGSETQYF
TRBV4-1	TRBJ1-5	-	CASTRDRGYQPQHF
TRBV10-1	TRBJ2-5	-	CASSGTNGETQYF
TRBV7-2	TRBJ1-6	-	CASSFAGTGGLTLHF
TRBV11-3	TRBJ2-2	once	CASSPFTSTGELFF
TRBV5-4	TRBJ2-6	few	CASSFQGRGANVLTF
TRBV27	TRBJ1-2	-	CASSLRTDTLYGYTF
TRBV7-9	TRBJ1-1	-	CASSLEGGSYEAFF
TRBV11-3	TRBJ2-7	few	CASSLSTGFSEQYF
TRBV7-2	TRBJ2-3	-	CASSPLGRGDTQYF
TRBV9	TRBJ2-7	-	CASSSGTGGYEQYF